This TCR beta chain comes out of a study of cytomegalovirus exposure and HLA in healthy donors. Use of 60 Vbeta and 13 Jbeta primers characterized the PCR. Here immunoSEQ multiplex PCR was the method, and the copy in TCRdb shows in-frame clones only, minus some. The profile shows roughly 190,000 clones, about 79% of them singletons. This CDR3 comprises 14 residues. The V gene's germline CDR1 is SGHRS and CDR2 YFSETQ. V lost 4 bases, J lost 7 bases, and 4 bases stayed unmatched. Points on this clone: Its antigen is not known.

Study results and caveats: The dataset shows that most TCR sequences were rare, while some public TCRs occurred in many donors. 87-base-pair reads could not separate some V segments, including TRBV6-2 and TRBV6-3.

Sequenced sample: PBMCs. The sequence was obtained from a woman between 50 and 59 years old in good health and CMV-seronegative. The chain combines TRBV5-1 with TRBJ2-2; 10 nucleotides match TRBD1. The CDR3 sequence is CASSEGQGNGELFF. DNA for the CDR3: TGCGCCAGCAGCGAGGGACAGGGGAACGGGGAGCTGTTTTTT. The variable domain in full, with the rest retrieved from reference TRBV5-1 and TRBJ2-2, is KAGVTQTPRYLIKTRGQQVTLSCSPISGHRSVSWYQQTPGQGLQFLFEYFSETQRNKGNFPGRFSGRQFSNSRSEMNVSTLELGDSALYLCASSEGQGNGELFFGEGSRLTVL.